This TCR beta chain was identified in a study of T-cell memory formation after mild COVID-19. In the study overall: TCR clustering was largely donor specific. Broader study findings: Whether second-wave clones peaking at day 37 were SARS-CoV-2 specific went unconfirmed. Day 15 to 85 contracting clones showed balanced CD4/CD8; day 15 to 37 expanders favored CD4+. Chiefly within CM and EM were the contracting CD4+ clones; CD8+ ones were within EMRA.

This CDR3 has 14 amino acids. Per the germline V gene, CDR1 is SGHRS and CDR2 is YFSETQ. The V end was cut by 4 bases, the J end by 1 base, with 11 bases between. TCRdb re-analysed the 5' RACE reads in MiXCR, keeping a single row per CDR3 protein. The sample has 300,000 to 400,000 distinct CDR3 sequences, roughly 21% seen once; the top ten hold approximately 13%. This clonotype was counted at least ten times. Its antigen is unidentified. What was sequenced was PBMCs or a T cell subset sorted from them (not recorded which). The sequence derives from an adult woman who had mild COVID-19 (a few samples of this study predate the infection). Cell type and time point are not known. The rearrangement uses TRBV5-1 and TRBJ1-2, with D hard to call. CDR3 coding DNA: TGCGCCAGCAGCCTGGACGGATATAACTATGGCTACACCTTC. Residues: CASSLDGYNYGYTF.